This T cell receptor (beta chain) was identified during a study of graft-versus-host responses after intestinal transplantation. Overall study: Each recipient received a multivisceral, liver-intestinal, or isolated intestinal graft.

This CDR3 contains 15 residues. The ends lost 6 bases at V and 0 bases at J; junction bases unmatched: 6. Germline values: CDR1 MGHRA, CDR2 YSYEKL. On this clone itself: Its antigen is undetermined.

Assay: immunoSEQ multiplex PCR; the TCRdb copy retains only in-frame clones and omits some. The data contain more than 95,000 clones, over 75% of them singletons. General study results and limits: High graft-versus-host to host-versus-graft T cell clonal ratios marked allografts of patients with graft-donor macrochimerism.

The sequencing used unstimulated CD4+ T cells sorted from spleen or lymph node cells, collected before intestinal transplant. This TCR was recovered from a human donor who received an intestinal transplant. This chain connects TRBV4-1 to TRBJ2-5, with TRBD2 matching 8 bases. The CDR3 loop is CASRPSGRHQETQYF. The CDR3 nucleotides are TGCGCCAGCAGACCTAGCGGGCGCCACCAAGAGACCCAGTACTTC.